This entry lists 11 T cell receptor beta chains sequenced from one sample in a study of shared clonotypes between healthy human individuals. The table came from immunoSEQ multiplex PCR; TCRdb's copy has only in-frame clones and leaves some out. The repertoire includes 850,000 to 1,200,000 clones, around 75% of them detected once, and around 1.4% sits in the top ten. The sequenced sample consisted of memory CD4+ T cells sorted from blood. Subset: CD45RA-negative fraction. These receptors were obtained from a man between 18 and 35 years old in good health.

The V call is TRBV5-1, the J call TRBJ2-1; TRBD2 might be the D (6 bases). Trimming removed 1 base from V and 8 bases from J, with 13 bases in between. Germline CDR1 and CDR2: SGHRS and YFSETQ. The CDR3 contains 14 residues. CDR3 region: CASSLTPGGHEQFF. The CDR3 region has the DNA TGCGCCAGCAGCTTGACCCCAGGAGGGCATGAGCAGTTCTTC.

CDR3 sequence (DNA): TGTGCCAGCAGCCACCGGTCTAGCGGGGGAACCGGGGAGCTGTTTTTT. It encodes CASSHRSSGGTGELFF. The rearrangement uses TRBV5-8 and TRBJ2-2, with 10 bases matching TRBD2. CDR1 and CDR2 from the germline V gene are SGHTS and YDEGEE. V shed 4 bases and J 5 bases; nucleotides not matched to a gene: 8. The CDR3 is 16 amino acids.

The gene calls are TRBV7-3 and TRBJ2-3, with D unresolved. Germline values: CDR1 SGHTA, CDR2 FQGTGA. The CDR3 runs to 18 residues. V was cut by 0 bases and J by 1 base, with 17 bases left in between. This chain's CDR3 is CASSLTPTYGSGTDTQYF. Written as DNA, the CDR3 is TGTGCCAGCAGCTTAACCCCCACCTACGGGTCGGGCACAGATACGCAGTATTTT.

V usage is TRBV19 and J usage is TRBJ1-1; TRBD1 is a possible D gene (6 bases). Looked up from germline, CDR1 is LNHDA and CDR2 is SQIVND (reference sequence). The CDR3 length is 15 residues. V was cut by 9 bases and J by 6 bases, with 23 bases left in between. CDR3 sequence (DNA): TGTGCCAGCCGAAACCGGGACATAGGGTCCCCTGAAGCTTTCTTT. Translation gives CASRNRDIGSPEAFF.

This chain uses TRBV28 with TRBJ1-6; 10 nucleotides align to TRBD1. The length of the CDR3 is 15 residues. V shed 5 bases and J 11 bases; nucleotides not matched to a gene: 9. Germline CDR1 and CDR2: MDHEN and SYDVKM. The CDR3 coding sequence is TGTGCCAGCAGTGGGGCGACAGGGGGCCGAACACCCCTCCACTTT. Its translation is CASSGATGGRTPLHF.

V usage is TRBV18 and J usage is TRBJ2-7; D possibly corresponds to TRBD2 (5 bases). Germline assignment: CDR1 KGHSH and CDR2 LQKENI. Trimming took off 1 base at V and 0 bases at J, with 10 bases between the two ends. The CDR3 sequence is 15 residues long. For the CDR3, the DNA is TGTGCCAGCTCACCACTTCAACGGGGCTCCTACGAGCAGTACTTC. This sequence encodes CASSPLQRGSYEQYF.

This clone was seen once. The V gene is TRBV7-3, the J gene TRBJ2-3; D call uncertain. The CDR3 totals 14 residues. Per germline, CDR1 SGHTA and CDR2 FQGTGA. V lost 1 base and J 4 bases, leaving 9 bases between the germline ends. DNA for the CDR3: TGTGCCAGCAGCTTAATCTTCGGTGCAGATACGCAGTATTTT. It translates to CASSLIFGADTQYF.

The chain uses TRBV7-9 and TRBJ2-4, with D possibly TRBD1 on 6 matching bases. Trimming removed 5 bases from V and 3 bases from J, with 14 bases in between. From germline, CDR1 is SEHNR and CDR2 FQNEAQ (reference sequence). The CDR3 length is 15 residues. The CDR3 nucleotides read TGTGCCAGCAGCCCTCTCTCGGACAGCAAAAACATTCAGTACTTC. As protein: CASSPLSDSKNIQYF.

In its sample, this clone was seen a few times. Other DNA sequences in the sample encode the same CDR3. The CDR3 nucleotides are TGTGCCAGCAGTTGGGGGGGCAATCAGCCCCAGCATTTT. Translating it yields CASSWGGNQPQHF. The rearrangement links TRBV6-5 to TRBJ1-5, with D possibly being TRBD1 (5 bases). CDR3 length: 13 amino acids. The germline gives CDR1 MNHEY, CDR2 SVGAGI. Trimming shortened V by 4 bases and J by 2 bases, and 6 bases separated the two germline ends.

This chain connects TRBV7-8 to TRBJ1-5, with TRBD1 matching over 7 bases. V gave up 0 bases and J gave up 1 base; unmatched junction bases: 9. Germline values: CDR1 SGHVS, CDR2 FQNEAQ. The CDR3 has 18 residues. The CDR3 is CASSLAEGARISNQPQHF. The CDR3 DNA is TGTGCCAGCAGCTTAGCCGAGGGGGCGAGGATAAGCAATCAGCCCCAGCATTTT.

This clone was picked up a small number of times. V and J are TRBV9 and TRBJ1-5, with a possible D match to TRBD1 (6 bases). This CDR3 has 17 amino acids. Trimming stripped 0 bases from V and 2 bases from J, with 15 bases between. Germline V CDR1 and CDR2: SGDLS, YYNGEE. CDR3: CASSVDEGGGGNQPQHF. In nucleotides, the CDR3 is TGTGCCAGCAGCGTAGACGAAGGAGGGGGAGGCAATCAGCCCCAGCATTTT.